These T cell receptor beta chains were read from a single sample in a study of blood T cell repertoires in COVID-19. Assay: immunoSEQ multiplex PCR; the TCRdb copy retains only in-frame clones and omits some. The table includes 200,000 to 250,000 clones, 70% to 90% detected once. The sequenced material came from peripheral blood. These TCRs come from a young woman who had recovered from COVID-19. Each CDR3 is given with its conserved first and last residue. A D gene is named only where the DNA matches it firmly. Clone size is shown for a subset of rows, as once, few, many or a class of expanded clone.

j_call d_call v_call clone_size cdr3_nt cdr3_aa
TRBJ1-1 TRBD1 TRBV5-5 once TGTGCCAGCAGCTGGGGACAGGGAAGTAACACTGAAGCTTTCTTT CASSWGQGSNTEAFF
TRBJ2-5 TRBD1 TRBV6-5 . TGTGCCAGCAGTTACACACAGGGGCGCGAGACCCAGTACTTC CASSYTQGRETQYF
TRBJ1-1 TRBD1 TRBV7-9 . TGTGCCAGCAGCTCGAATTCAGGGGGCACTGAAGCTTTCTTT CASSSNSGGTEAFF
TRBJ2-5 . TRBV6-5 . TGTGCCAGCAGCCCCCCCCGGCACGTGGAGGAGACCCAGTACTTC CASSPPRHVEETQYF
TRBJ2-5 . TRBV7-9 . TGTGCCAGCAGTCAGCCCCCGGGAGAGGCGGAGACCCAGTACTTC CASSQPPGEAETQYF
TRBJ2-3 TRBD2 TRBV5-1 . TGCGCCAGCAGGCCAGCGGGAGCGGGAGATACGCAGTATTTT CASRPAGAGDTQYF
TRBJ2-1 TRBD2 TRBV30 . TGTGCCTGGAGTGTAGGTGGGAGGGCCCCACACTACAATGAGCAGTTCTTC CAWSVGGRAPHYNEQFF
TRBJ1-2 TRBD1 TRBV5-6 . TGTGCCAGCAGCTTGGCCTGGGACAGGTATGGCTACACCTTC CASSLAWDRYGYTF
TRBJ1-1 TRBD1 TRBV6-5 . TGTGCCAGCAGTAAGACAGGGAACCTCAACACTGAAGCTTTCTTT CASSKTGNLNTEAFF
TRBJ2-6 TRBD2 TRBV5-6 . TGTGCCAGCAGCTTGGTGGGGCTAGCGGGAGACTCTGGGGCCAACGTCCTGACTTTC CASSLVGLAGDSGANVLTF
TRBJ2-2 TRBD2 TRBV5-1 . TGCGCCAGCAGCTTGGGCCCGACTAGCCGGAGGGCTCACACCGGGGAGCTGTTTTTT CASSLGPTSRRAHTGELFF
TRBJ2-1 TRBD2 TRBV5-4 . TGTGCCAGCAGCTTGGGGGAGTGGGGGGGCAATGAGCAGTTCTTC CASSLGEWGGNEQFF
TRBJ1-5 . TRBV5-6 . TGTGCCAGCAGCTTGGATGGGAGGGAGGGTCAGCCCCAGCATTTT CASSLDGREGQPQHF
TRBJ1-1 TRBD1 TRBV25-1 . TGTGCCAGCAGTCCCCAGGACAGGGAACTGGGTGAAGCTTTCTTT CASSPQDRELGEAFF
TRBJ1-2 . TRBV6-5 . TGTGCCAGCAGTTACGTCACATCAACCTACTATGGCTACACCTTC CASSYVTSTYYGYTF
TRBJ1-1 TRBD1 TRBV7-3 once TGTGCCAGCAGCTCGCGGACAGGAATGAACACTGAAGCTTTCTTT CASSSRTGMNTEAFF
TRBJ2-2 . TRBV29-1 once TGCAGCGTTGACTCCTTAGTGACCGGGGAGCTGTTTTTT CSVDSLVTGELFF
TRBJ1-4 . TRBV5-1 . TGCGCCAGCAGCTTGGTTAGTAATGAAAAACTGTTTTTT CASSLVSNEKLFF
TRBJ2-3 . TRBV14 once TGTGCCAGCAGCCAAGAGGATTGGGCTCTTACAGATACGCAGTATTTT CASSQEDWALTDTQYF
TRBJ1-1 . TRBV5-4 . TGTGCCAGCAGCGTCGACCCGGGTGGGGCTTTCTTT CASSVDPGGAFF
TRBJ2-7 . TRBV5-6 . TGTGCCAGCAGCTTGGTCGCAGGGCTCGAGCAGTACTTC CASSLVAGLEQYF
TRBJ2-6 . TRBV30 . TGTGCCTGGAGTGCCGCCCGACTGAGCTCTGGGGCCAACGTCCTGACTTTC CAWSAARLSSGANVLTF
TRBJ2-3 TRBD2 TRBV19 . TGTGCCAGTAGTTACCAAGCGGGGCTCACAGATACGCAGTATTTT CASSYQAGLTDTQYF
TRBJ2-5 . TRBV30 . TGTGCCTGGAGTGGACTAGTACAAGAGACCCAGTACTTC CAWSGLVQETQYF
TRBJ2-3 . TRBV2 . TGTGCCAGCAGTAGAAGAGCGCCCAGCACAGATACGCAGTATTTT CASSRRAPSTDTQYF
TRBJ1-2 . TRBV6-5 . TGTGCCAGCTCCGTGGGGCAGGAAAGCTATGGCTACACCTTC CASSVGQESYGYTF
TRBJ2-5 TRBD2 TRBV9 . TGTGCCAGCAGCGCAGAATCCGGGACTAGCGTACTCATAAGGGAGACCCAGTACTTC CASSAESGTSVLIRETQYF
TRBJ1-2 TRBD1 TRBV7-9 . TGTGCCAGCAGCCCGACAGGGATAGACTATGGCTACACCTTC CASSPTGIDYGYTF